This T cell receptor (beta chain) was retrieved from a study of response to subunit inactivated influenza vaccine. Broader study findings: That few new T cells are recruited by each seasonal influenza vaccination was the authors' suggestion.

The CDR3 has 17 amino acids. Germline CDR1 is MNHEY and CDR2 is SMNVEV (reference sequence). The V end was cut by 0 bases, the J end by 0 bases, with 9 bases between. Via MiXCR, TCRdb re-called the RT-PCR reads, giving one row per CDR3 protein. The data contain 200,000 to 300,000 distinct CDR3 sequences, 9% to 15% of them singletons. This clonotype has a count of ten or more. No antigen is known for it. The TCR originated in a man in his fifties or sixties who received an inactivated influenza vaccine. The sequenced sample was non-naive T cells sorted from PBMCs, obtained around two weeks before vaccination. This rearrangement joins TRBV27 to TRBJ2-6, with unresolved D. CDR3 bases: TGTGCCAGCAGTTTATCTGGCCGAAGCTCTGGGGCCAACGTCCTGACTTTC. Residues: CASSLSGRSSGANVLTF. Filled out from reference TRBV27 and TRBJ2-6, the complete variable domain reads EAQVTQNPRYLITVTGKKLTVTCSQNMNHEYMSWYRQDPGLGLRQIYYSMNVEVTDKGDVPEGYKVSRKEKRNFPLILESPSPNQTSLYFCASSLSGRSSGANVLTFGAGSRLTVL.